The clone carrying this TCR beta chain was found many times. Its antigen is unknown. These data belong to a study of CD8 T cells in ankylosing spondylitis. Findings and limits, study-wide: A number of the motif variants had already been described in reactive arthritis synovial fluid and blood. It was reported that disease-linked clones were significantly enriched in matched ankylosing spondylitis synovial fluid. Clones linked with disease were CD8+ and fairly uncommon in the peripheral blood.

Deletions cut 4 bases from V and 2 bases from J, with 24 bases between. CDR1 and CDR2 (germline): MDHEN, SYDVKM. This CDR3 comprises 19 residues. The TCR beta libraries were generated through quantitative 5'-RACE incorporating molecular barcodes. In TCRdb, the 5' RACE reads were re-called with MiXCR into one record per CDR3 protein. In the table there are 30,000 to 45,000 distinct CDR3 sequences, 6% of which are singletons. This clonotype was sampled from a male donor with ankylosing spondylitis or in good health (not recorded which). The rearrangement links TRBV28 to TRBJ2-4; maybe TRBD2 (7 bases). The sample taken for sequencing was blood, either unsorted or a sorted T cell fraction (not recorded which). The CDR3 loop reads CASSSRGGGYPSPKNIQYF. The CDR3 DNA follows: TGTGCCAGCAGTTCCCGAGGGGGAGGGTACCCCTCTCCCAAAAACATTCAGTACTTC.